This is a list of T cell receptor beta chains from one sample in a study of graft-versus-host responses after intestinal transplantation. These receptors lack a known antigen. Repertoires were generated with immunoSEQ multiplex PCR, while TCRdb's copy carries only in-frame clones and drops some. Seen here are fewer than 120,000 clones, roughly 95% observed once, and the top ten hold less than 0.55%. This sample comprised unstimulated CD8+ T cells sorted from spleen or lymph node cells, obtained before intestinal transplant. Receptors originate from a human donor who received an intestinal transplant. CDR3s include the opening cysteine and the closing phenylalanine or tryptophan. The D gene is left open where the match is weak. Size tells how often a clone was seen (once, few, many) or the class of an expanded clone, and some rows leave it out.

D	V	size	length	J	CDR3	DNA
NA	TRBV14	NA	12	TRBJ1-2	CASSQDLYGYTF	TGTGCCAGCAGCCAAGACCTCTATGGCTACACCTTC
NA	TRBV19	NA	13	TRBJ2-7	CASSFGQSYEQYF	TGTGCCAGTAGTTTTGGACAGAGTTACGAGCAGTACTTC
TRBD1	TRBV7-2	NA	15	TRBJ2-7	CASSPEAGGSYEQYF	TGTGCCAGCAGCCCGGAAGCAGGGGGCTCCTACGAGCAGTACTTC
NA	TRBV27	NA	15	TRBJ1-2	CASSRLQGSNYGYTF	TGTGCCAGCAGTCGATTACAGGGATCTAACTATGGCTACACCTTC
NA	TRBV13	NA	13	TRBJ2-7	CASSLGQGTEQYF	TGTGCCAGCAGCTTAGGCCAGGGAACCGAGCAGTACTTC
NA	TRBV21-1	NA	18	TRBJ2-7	CASSKSDGRDRPPYEQYF	TGTGCCAGCAGCAAATCAGACGGTCGGGACAGGCCACCCTACGAGCAGTACTTC
TRBD1	TRBV2	NA	14	TRBJ1-6	CASSAGTGNSPLHF	TGTGCCAGCAGCGCCGGGACAGGGAACTCACCCCTCCACTTT
NA	TRBV7-9	NA	13	TRBJ2-3	CASSPGLTDTQYF	TGTGCCAGCAGCCCCGGACTCACAGATACGCAGTATTTT
TRBD1	TRBV27	NA	14	TRBJ1-1	CASSRQGADSEAFF	TGTGCCAGCAGCCGACAGGGGGCCGACTCTGAAGCTTTCTTT
NA	TRBV9	NA	12	TRBJ1-3	CASSGSGNTIYF	TGTGCCAGCAGCGGCTCCGGAAACACCATATATTTT
NA	TRBV18	NA	15	TRBJ2-1	CASSLGASPFNEQFF	TGTGCCAGCTCGCTGGGGGCTAGCCCTTTCAATGAGCAGTTCTTC
NA	TRBV7-3	NA	13	TRBJ1-1	CASSIPGNTEAFF	TGTGCCAGCAGCATACCAGGGAACACTGAAGCTTTCTTT
NA	TRBV6-5	NA	16	TRBJ2-2	CASSYAGTRVSGELFF	TGTGCCAGCAGTTACGCCGGGACGAGGGTCTCCGGGGAGCTGTTTTTT
TRBD1	TRBV7-9	few	13	TRBJ1-5	CASGTGSLRPQHF	TGTGCCAGCGGGACAGGGAGCCTGCGGCCCCAGCATTTT
NA	TRBV19	once	14	TRBJ1-1	CASSPTGLNTEAFF	TGTGCCAGTAGTCCCACGGGACTAAACACTGAAGCTTTCTTT
TRBD2	TRBV13	NA	16	TRBJ2-7	CASRRMTSGYRDEQYF	TGTGCCAGCCGCCGGATGACTAGCGGTTACAGGGACGAGCAGTACTTC
NA	TRBV9	NA	13	TRBJ2-7	CASSVDIAYEQYF	TGTGCCAGCAGCGTAGACATTGCCTACGAGCAGTACTTC
NA	TRBV14	NA	16	TRBJ2-3	CASSQARTRRVDTQYF	TGTGCCAGCAGCCAAGCAAGGACGCGCCGGGTAGATACGCAGTATTTT
TRBD1	TRBV6-5	NA	14	TRBJ2-1	CASSYGTGSVEQFF	TGTGCCAGCAGTTACGGGACAGGGAGTGTAGAGCAGTTCTTC
NA	TRBV19	NA	11	TRBJ1-1	CASTLNTEAFF	TGTGCCAGTACCCTCAACACTGAAGCTTTCTTT
NA	TRBV9	NA	14	TRBJ2-7	CASSERDTAYEQYF	TGTGCCAGCAGCGAGAGGGACACAGCCTACGAGCAGTACTTC
TRBD1	TRBV10-3	NA	15	TRBJ2-4	CAISEPPTGENIQYF	TGTGCCATCAGTGAGCCGCCGACAGGGGAAAACATTCAGTACTTC
NA	TRBV4-1	NA	14	TRBJ2-7	CASSQGSFSYEQYF	TGCGCCAGCAGCCAAGGATCGTTCTCCTACGAGCAGTACTTC
NA	TRBV9	few	16	TRBJ1-4	CASSVVPGGANEKLFF	TGTGCCAGCAGCGTAGTCCCCGGGGGGGCTAATGAAAAACTGTTTTTT
NA	TRBV13	NA	12	TRBJ1-6	CASSSGRSPLHF	TGTGCCAGCAGCTCAGGCCGTAGCCCCCTCCACTTT
TRBD1	TRBV6-6	NA	15	TRBJ1-5	CASWTGTYSNQPQHF	TGTGCCAGCTGGACAGGCACATATAGCAATCAGCCCCAGCATTTT